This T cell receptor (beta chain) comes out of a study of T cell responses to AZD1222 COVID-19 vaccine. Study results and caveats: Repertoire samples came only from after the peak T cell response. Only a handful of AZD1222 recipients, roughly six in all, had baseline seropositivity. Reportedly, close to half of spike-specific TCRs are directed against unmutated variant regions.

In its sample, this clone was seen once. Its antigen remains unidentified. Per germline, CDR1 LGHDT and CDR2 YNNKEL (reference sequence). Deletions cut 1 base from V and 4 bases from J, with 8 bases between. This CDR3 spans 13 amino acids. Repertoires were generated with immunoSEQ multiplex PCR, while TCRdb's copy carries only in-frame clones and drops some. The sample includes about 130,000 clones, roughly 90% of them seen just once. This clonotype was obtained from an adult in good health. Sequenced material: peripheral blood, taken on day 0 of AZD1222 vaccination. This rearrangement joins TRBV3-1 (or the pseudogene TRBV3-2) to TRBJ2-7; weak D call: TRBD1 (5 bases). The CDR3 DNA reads TGTGCCAGCAGCCAAGTAGGGGCTTACGAGCAGTACTTC. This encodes CASSQVGAYEQYF.